A selection of T cell receptor beta chains follows, all from one sample in a study of blood T cells in healthy people across ages. From the 5' RACE reads, TCRdb called clonotypes with MiXCR, one entry per CDR3 protein. This sample has hundreds of thousands of distinct CDR3 sequences, with 49% found just once. The specimen sequenced was blood. Receptors were obtained from a woman in her sixties or seventies in good health. Both conserved end residues are part of each CDR3. A D gene is named only where the DNA matches it firmly. Clone size is stated in some rows and not others, as once, few, many or a class when expanded.

NA	NA	TRBJ2-1	TRBV29-1	TGCAGCGTTGAGGGGCGCCGCCTAACCTACAATGAGCAGTTCTTC	CSVEGRRLTYNEQFF
NA	TRBD1	TRBJ1-4	TRBV5-1	TGCGCCAGCAGCCGCGACAGGGATAGCAATGAAAAACTGTTTTTT	CASSRDRDSNEKLFF
few	TRBD1	TRBJ2-6	TRBV12-3/TRBV12-4	TGTGCCAGCAGTCGACTCTCCGGGACAGGGGTCTCTGGGGCCAACGTCCTGACTTTC	CASSRLSGTGVSGANVLTF
NA	NA	TRBJ2-5	TRBV7-9	TGTGCCAGCAGCCTCCGGACAGAAAAAGAGACCCAGTACTTC	CASSLRTEKETQYF
few	NA	TRBJ2-7	TRBV7-9	TGTGCCAGCAGCTTGTTCCCCCACGGGAGTAATGTCTACGAGCAGTACTTC	CASSLFPHGSNVYEQYF
many	TRBD2	TRBJ2-1	TRBV29-1	TGCAGCGCGGTGTCAGTGAGCGGGAGGCCTCCTGAGCAGTTCTTC	CSAVSVSGRPPEQFF
many	TRBD1	TRBJ1-2	TRBV29-1	TGCAGCGTTTATTTCCCAGCAGGGGGCAACTATGGCTACACCTTC	CSVYFPAGGNYGYTF
few	NA	TRBJ1-2	TRBV29-1	TGCAGCGTTGACCCCCATGGGGGCTATGGCTACACCTTC	CSVDPHGGYGYTF
NA	NA	TRBJ1-2	TRBV12-5	TGTGCTAGTGGTTTTTTTGGGGGCAGGGACTACTATGGCTACACCTTC	CASGFFGGRDYYGYTF
few	NA	TRBJ2-7	TRBV28	TGTGCCACCCGACAGGCCTACGAGCAGTACTTC	CATRQAYEQYF
many	NA	TRBJ2-7	TRBV7-2	TGTGCCAGCAGCTCCGCAGTCGAGCAGTACTTC	CASSSAVEQYF
NA	NA	TRBJ2-7	TRBV15	TGTGCCACCAGCAGATCCCCCTCTCCCACAGGGAGTGCCTACGAGCAGTACTTC	CATSRSPSPTGSAYEQYF
many	NA	TRBJ2-1	TRBV6-2/TRBV6-3	TGTGCCAGCAGTTACTCTAGAGAGCAGTTCTTC	CASSYSREQFF
few	TRBD2	TRBJ2-7	TRBV29-1	TGCAGCGTTTTTACTAGCGGGAGTCTTAAGTACTTC	CSVFTSGSLKYF
few	NA	TRBJ2-7	TRBV5-1	TGCGCCAGCAGCTTGCGCCCCCATGGACTCGGACGGCGGTTGGACGAGCAGTACTTC	CASSLRPHGLGRRLDEQYF
NA	NA	TRBJ1-2	TRBV6-1	TGTGCCAGCAGTGAAAACGACAGGGGCTACACCTTC	CASSENDRGYTF
NA	TRBD1	TRBJ1-5	TRBV7-2	TGTGCCAGCAGCGCGACAGGGGGCAATCAGCCCCAGCATTTT	CASSATGGNQPQHF
NA	NA	TRBJ2-1	TRBV5-5	TGTGCCAGCATCCGGGACATAGCCTACAATGAGCAGTTCTTC	CASIRDIAYNEQFF
NA	TRBD2	TRBJ2-7	TRBV5-1	TGCGCCAGCAGCTCGGAGGGACTAGACGGCGAGCAGTACTTC	CASSSEGLDGEQYF
NA	NA	TRBJ2-5	TRBV7-2	TGTGCCAGCAGCCTCCTCGACACCTCTGGGGTGGAGCAGTACTTC	CASSLLDTSGVEQYF
NA	TRBD1	TRBJ2-3	TRBV15	TGTGCCACCAGCGTTGGGACAGGAGTCTTCACAGATACGCAGTATTTT	CATSVGTGVFTDTQYF
few	TRBD2	TRBJ2-3	TRBV3-1	TGTGCCAGCAGCCAAGATTCCTCCCTAGCGGGAATAACAGATACGCAGTATTTT	CASSQDSSLAGITDTQYF
once	NA	TRBJ1-1	TRBV28	TGTGCCAGCAGGGGGAGGGAACTTGGCACTGAAGCTTTCTTT	CASRGRELGTEAFF
NA	TRBD1	TRBJ2-1	TRBV5-1	TGCGCCAGCAGCCTAACCGGGACAGGGGGTTTGAGTGAGCAGTTCTTC	CASSLTGTGGLSEQFF
NA	TRBD2	TRBJ2-5	TRBV7-2	TGTGCCAGCAGCTTTTCCGGGACTAGGGAGACCCAGTACTTC	CASSFSGTRETQYF
NA	NA	TRBJ2-1	TRBV19	TGTGCCAGTAGTATGCAAGAGAGGGATGAGCAGTTCTTC	CASSMQERDEQFF
NA	TRBD1	TRBJ2-3	TRBV27	TGTGCCAGCAGTTTCGACAGGGATCCACCTCGGGGCACAGATACGCAGTATTTT	CASSFDRDPPRGTDTQYF
NA	TRBD2	TRBJ2-3	TRBV5-1	TGCGCCAGCAGCTTGGTTTCCGCGGGAGCTCTAGATACGCAGTATTTT	CASSLVSAGALDTQYF
NA	NA	TRBJ1-1	TRBV5-1	TGCGCCAGCAGCTTGCAACCCGTGAACACTGAAGCTTTCTTT	CASSLQPVNTEAFF
few	NA	TRBJ2-5	TRBV5-1	TGCGCCAGCAGCTTGCTTCCCGGACAGATCCAAGAGACCCAGTACTTC	CASSLLPGQIQETQYF
NA	NA	TRBJ2-5	TRBV30	TGTGCCTGGAGCCTCCTCACTAGCTCCCAAGAGACCCAGTACTTC	CAWSLLTSSQETQYF
NA	NA	TRBJ1-2	TRBV7-2	TGTGCCAGCAGCTTTAACGGGTACCCCTCTGGCTACACCTTC	CASSFNGYPSGYTF
few	NA	TRBJ1-2	TRBV28	TGTGCCAGCAGTTCCGGCCAGGGGACGGGCGGCTACACCTTC	CASSSGQGTGGYTF
NA	NA	TRBJ1-5	TRBV20-1	TGCAGTGCCCTTCAGGTTAACAATCAGCCCCAGCATTTT	CSALQVNNQPQHF
NA	TRBD2	TRBJ2-1	TRBV12-3/TRBV12-4	TGTGCCAGCAGTTTGCCCCGGGAGGGGAATGAGCAGTTCTTC	CASSLPREGNEQFF
NA	TRBD2	TRBJ2-1	TRBV4-2	TGTGCCAGCAGCCAAGGGCTAGCGGGAGGACGAGCGGGGTTAAATGAGCAGTTCTTC	CASSQGLAGGRAGLNEQFF
NA	NA	TRBJ2-7	TRBV6-2/TRBV6-3	TGTGCCAGCAGTTATTCTGTTCAGGGAACCTACGAGCAGTACTTC	CASSYSVQGTYEQYF
once	TRBD1	TRBJ2-3	TRBV7-9	TGTGCCAGCAGCTTAGAGTTGGGACAGGGGATGAAGCACACAGATACGCAGTATTTT	CASSLELGQGMKHTDTQYF
NA	NA	TRBJ1-2	TRBV6-1	TGTGCCAGCACGGACTACAACTATGGCTACACCTTC	CASTDYNYGYTF
NA	NA	TRBJ2-1	TRBV10-2	TGCGCCAGCATTGAAGGGACTGTAAATGAGCAGTTCTTC	CASIEGTVNEQFF
NA	NA	TRBJ1-3	TRBV20-1	TGCAGTGCACCCGACAGGCGGCTTTCTGGAAACACCATATATTTT	CSAPDRRLSGNTIYF
NA	NA	TRBJ2-5	TRBV29-1	TGCGGCGTTGAAGAAATCGGGGCCCCCGGGACCCAGTACTTC	CGVEEIGAPGTQYF
NA	TRBD2	TRBJ2-1	TRBV24-1	TGTGCCACCAGTGGGACTAGCGGGAGGGCCTACAATGAGCAGTTCTTC	CATSGTSGRAYNEQFF
NA	NA	TRBJ1-6	TRBV5-6	TGTGCCAGCAGCTTGGTCAGGAACTACTCACCCCTCCACTTT	CASSLVRNYSPLHF
NA	NA	TRBJ1-4	TRBV5-5	TGTGCCAGCAGCTTGGGGACAGCCTCTGGGAAACTGTTTTTT	CASSLGTASGKLFF
NA	TRBD2	TRBJ2-4	TRBV7-9	TGTGCCACCCAAGCCGGGACCGCGGGGGAGCAGTACTTC	CATQAGTAGEQYF
few	NA	TRBJ2-7	TRBV27	TGTGCCAGCAGTTCCCTGACACGGACCTACGAGCAGTACTTC	CASSSLTRTYEQYF
NA	TRBD1	TRBJ1-5	TRBV15	TGTGCCACCACCTCGGACAGGGGAAAGGGTCAGCCCCAGCATTTT	CATTSDRGKGQPQHF
NA	TRBD1	TRBJ1-6	TRBV5-1	TGCGCCAGCAGCGACCAACAGGGGGAGAATTCACCCCTCCACTTT	CASSDQQGENSPLHF
NA	NA	TRBJ1-1	TRBV12-3/TRBV12-4	TGTGCCAGCAGTCCCTGGGGACGTCCCACTGAAGCTTTCTTT	CASSPWGRPTEAFF